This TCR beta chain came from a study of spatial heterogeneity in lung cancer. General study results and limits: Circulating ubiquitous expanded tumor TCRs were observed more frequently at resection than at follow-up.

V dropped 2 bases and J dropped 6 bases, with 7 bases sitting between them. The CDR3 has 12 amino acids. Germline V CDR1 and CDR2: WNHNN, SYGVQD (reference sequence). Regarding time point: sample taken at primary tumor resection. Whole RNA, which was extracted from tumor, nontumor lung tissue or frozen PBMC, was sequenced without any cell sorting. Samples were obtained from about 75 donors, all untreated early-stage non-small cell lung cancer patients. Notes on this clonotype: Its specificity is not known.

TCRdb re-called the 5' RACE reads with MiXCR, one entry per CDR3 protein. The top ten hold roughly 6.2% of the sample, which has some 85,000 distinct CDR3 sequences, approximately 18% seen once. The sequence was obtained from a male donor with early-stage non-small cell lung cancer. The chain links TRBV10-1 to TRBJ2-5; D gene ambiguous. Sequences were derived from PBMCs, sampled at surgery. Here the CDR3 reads CASSERDKTQYF. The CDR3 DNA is TGCGCCAGCAGTGAGAGGGATAAGACCCAGTACTTC.